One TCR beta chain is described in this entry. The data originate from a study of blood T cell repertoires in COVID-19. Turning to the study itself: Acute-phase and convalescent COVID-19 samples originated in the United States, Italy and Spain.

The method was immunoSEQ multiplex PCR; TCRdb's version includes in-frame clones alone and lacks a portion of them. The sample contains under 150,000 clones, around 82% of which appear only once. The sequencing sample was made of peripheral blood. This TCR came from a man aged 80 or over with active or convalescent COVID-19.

The CDR3 sequence: CASSLIPEYNQPQHF. In nucleotides, the CDR3 is TGTGCCAGCAGCTTAATCCCTGAGTACAATCAGCCCCAGCATTTT. The chain combines TRBV7-2 with TRBJ1-5, with no clear D. The CDR3 sequence is 15 residues long. V lost 2 bases and J 3 bases, leaving 11 bases between the germline ends. Germline loops: CDR1 SGHTA, CDR2 FQGNSA. Full variable domain (missing parts from reference TRBV7-2 and TRBJ1-5): GAGVSQSPSNKVTEKGKDVELRCDPISGHTALYWYRQSLGQGLEFLIYFQGNSAPDKSGLPSDRFSAERTGGSVSTLTIQRTQQEDSAVYLCASSLIPEYNQPQHFGDGTRLSIL.